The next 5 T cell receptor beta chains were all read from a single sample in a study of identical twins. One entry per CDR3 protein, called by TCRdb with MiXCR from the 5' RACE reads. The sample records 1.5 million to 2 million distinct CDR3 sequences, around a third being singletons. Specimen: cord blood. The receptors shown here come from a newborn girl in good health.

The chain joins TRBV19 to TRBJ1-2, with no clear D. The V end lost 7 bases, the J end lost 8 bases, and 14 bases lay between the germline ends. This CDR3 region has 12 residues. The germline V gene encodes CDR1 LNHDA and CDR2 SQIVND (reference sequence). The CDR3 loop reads CASTTLQRGYTF. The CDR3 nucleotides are TGTGCCAGTACGACTCTCCAGCGGGGCTACACCTTC.

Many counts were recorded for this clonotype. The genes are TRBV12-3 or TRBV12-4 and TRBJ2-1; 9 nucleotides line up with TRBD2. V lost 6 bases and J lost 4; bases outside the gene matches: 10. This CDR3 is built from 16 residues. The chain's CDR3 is CASSDITSGRYNEQFF. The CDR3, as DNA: TGTGCCAGCAGCGATATCACTAGCGGGCGTTACAATGAGCAGTTCTTC.

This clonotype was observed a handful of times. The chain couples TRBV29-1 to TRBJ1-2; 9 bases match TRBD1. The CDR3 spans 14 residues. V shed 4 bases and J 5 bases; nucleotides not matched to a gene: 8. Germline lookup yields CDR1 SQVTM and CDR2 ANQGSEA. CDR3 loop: CSVGLTDRGYGYTF. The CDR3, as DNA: TGCAGCGTTGGGTTAACCGACAGGGGGTATGGCTACACCTTC.

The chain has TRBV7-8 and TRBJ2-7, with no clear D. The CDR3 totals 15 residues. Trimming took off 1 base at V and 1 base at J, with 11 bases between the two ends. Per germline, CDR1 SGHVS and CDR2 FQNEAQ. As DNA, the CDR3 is TGTGCCAGCAGCTTAGGGCAGGTCATGTCCTACGAGCAGTACTTC. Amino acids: CASSLGQVMSYEQYF.

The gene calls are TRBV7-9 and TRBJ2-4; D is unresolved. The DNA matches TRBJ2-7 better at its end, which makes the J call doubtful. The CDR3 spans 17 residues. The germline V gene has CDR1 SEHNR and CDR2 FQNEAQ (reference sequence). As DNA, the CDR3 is TGTGCCAGCAGCTTAGGTTCAGTTTTCAGGCCCTCCTACGAGCAGTACTTC. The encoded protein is CASSLGSVFRPSYEQYF.